A single sample is the source of the 2 T cell receptor beta chains below, sequenced in a study of Graves' ophthalmopathy and Graves' hyperthyroidism. For repertoire sequencing, the TCR beta CDR3 regions were amplified from RNA transcripts. Second-round multiplex PCR followed a first-round RT-PCR using HTBI primers. Each CDR3 protein is one row after TCRdb ran MiXCR on the multiplex PCR reads. Here the sample spans roughly 230,000 distinct CDR3 sequences, about 22% being singletons. Material for sequencing was peripheral blood. The receptors were gathered from a woman in her fifties or sixties with Graves' ophthalmopathy.

This clonotype was observed many times. V gene TRBV11-2 combines with J gene TRBJ2-6, with D maybe TRBD1 (6 bases). CDR3 length: 17 amino acids. Trimming pared 5 bases from V and 0 bases from J, leaving 14 bases between. Germline V gene data show CDR1 as SGHAT and CDR2 as FQNNGV. The DNA of the CDR3 is TGTGCCAGCAGCCTACAAGGGACACACTCTGGGGCCAACGTCCTGACTTTC. It specifies CASSLQGTHSGANVLTF.

The chain has TRBV7-2 and TRBJ2-5; perhaps D is TRBD1 or TRBD2 (5 bases each). The V gene's germline CDR1 is SGHTA and CDR2 FQGNSA. Deletions cut 2 bases from V and 9 bases from J, with 7 bases between. The CDR3 runs 11 residues. CDR3 DNA: TGTGCCAGCAGCTTACCGGGACCCCAGTACTTC. Amino acid sequence: CASSLPGPQYF.